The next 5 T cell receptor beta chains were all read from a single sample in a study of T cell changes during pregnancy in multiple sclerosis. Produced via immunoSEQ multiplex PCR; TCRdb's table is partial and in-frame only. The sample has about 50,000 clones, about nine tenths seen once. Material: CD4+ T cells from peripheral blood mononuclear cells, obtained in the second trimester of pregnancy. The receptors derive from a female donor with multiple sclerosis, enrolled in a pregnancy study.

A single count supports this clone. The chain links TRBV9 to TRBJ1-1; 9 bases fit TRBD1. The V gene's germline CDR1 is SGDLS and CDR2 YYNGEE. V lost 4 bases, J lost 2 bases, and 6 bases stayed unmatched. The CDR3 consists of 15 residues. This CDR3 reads CASSPWGQGNTEAFF. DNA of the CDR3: TGTGCCAGCAGCCCCTGGGGACAGGGTAACACTGAAGCTTTCTTT.

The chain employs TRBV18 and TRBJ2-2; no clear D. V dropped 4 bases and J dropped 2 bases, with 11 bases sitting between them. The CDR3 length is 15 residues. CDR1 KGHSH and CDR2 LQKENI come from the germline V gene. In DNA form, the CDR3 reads TGTGCCAGCTCACTAATAACAAAAAACACCGGGGAGCTGTTTTTT. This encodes CASSLITKNTGELFF.

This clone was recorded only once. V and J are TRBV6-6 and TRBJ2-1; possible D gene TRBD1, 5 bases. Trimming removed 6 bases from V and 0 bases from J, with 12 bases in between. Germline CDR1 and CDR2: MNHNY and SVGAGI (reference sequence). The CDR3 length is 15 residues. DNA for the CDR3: TGTGCCAGCAGGAAGACAGACAGCTCCTACAATGAGCAGTTCTTC. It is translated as CASRKTDSSYNEQFF.

CDR3 nucleotide sequence: TGTGCCAGCAGCTCAGGGGGGAATTCACCCCTCCACTTT. Translation: CASSSGGNSPLHF. The chain uses TRBV7-8 and TRBJ1-6, with TRBD1 identical over 7 bases. Trimming removed 4 bases from V and 7 bases from J; junction bases left unmatched: 1. Germline CDR1 SGHVS, CDR2 FQNEAQ. There are 13 residues in the CDR3.

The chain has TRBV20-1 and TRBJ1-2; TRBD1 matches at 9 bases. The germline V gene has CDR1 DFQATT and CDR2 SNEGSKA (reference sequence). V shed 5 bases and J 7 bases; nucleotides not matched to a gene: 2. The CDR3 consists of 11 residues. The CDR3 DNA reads TGCAGTGCTGGGGACAGGGCTGGCTACACCTTC. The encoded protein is CSAGDRAGYTF.